The 8 T cell receptor beta chains below were found in one sample sequenced in a study of blood T cell repertoires in COVID-19. The data were produced by immunoSEQ multiplex PCR, yet TCRdb's version contains in-frame clones alone and is incomplete. This sample has 180,000 or so clones, with approximately 84% found just once. The sequencing sample was made of PBMCs or T cells enriched from blood (not recorded which). The source is a man aged 35 to 55 who had recovered from COVID-19.

This clone is a singleton in its sample. This chain's CDR3 is CAWSVLRLAGPLSYEQYF. CDR3 nucleotides: TGTGCCTGGAGTGTTTTAAGGCTAGCGGGGCCGCTCTCCTACGAGCAGTACTTC. This chain uses TRBV30 with TRBJ2-7; 9 bases line up with TRBD2. The CDR3 contains 18 residues. CDR1 and CDR2 from the germline V gene are GTSNPN and SVGIG (reference sequence). The V segment lost 0 bases and the J segment 0 bases; nucleotides outside the gene matches: 12.

The genes are TRBV15 and TRBJ1-6; no definite D call. In germline, CDR1 is LNHNV, CDR2 YYDKDF (reference sequence). Trimming took 0 bases from V and 6 from J, leaving 9 bases between them. The CDR3 runs to 15 residues. The CDR3 loop is CATSRDPQSNSPLHF. The CDR3 region has the DNA TGTGCCACCAGCAGAGATCCACAGTCTAATTCACCCCTCCACTTT.

V gene TRBV24-1 combines with J gene TRBJ2-3; 9 nucleotides align to TRBD2. This CDR3 contains 15 residues. CDR1 and CDR2 (germline): KGHDR, SFDVKD. Trimming removed 4 bases from V and 5 bases from J; junction bases left unmatched: 6. CDR3 in DNA: TGTGCCACCAGTGACGGGCGCGGGGGGGGAGATACGCAGTATTTT. Protein sequence: CATSDGRGGGDTQYF.

The chain links TRBV6-5 to TRBJ2-1; 10 nucleotides agree with TRBD1. Germline CDR1 MNHEY, CDR2 SVGAGI. Germline trimming cut 5 bases from V and 6 bases from J; bases unmatched to any gene: 7. The CDR3 extends over 15 amino acids. The DNA of the CDR3 is TGTGCCAGCAGTACGACAGGGGGCGCTTTCAATGAGCAGTTCTTC. Amino acids: CASSTTGGAFNEQFF.

The chain couples TRBV11-2 to TRBJ1-3; no definite D call. The CDR3 is 16 amino acids. CDR1 is SGHAT, CDR2 FQNNGV, per germline. V was trimmed by 0 bases and J by 0 bases, leaving 9 bases between them. CDR3 residues: CASSLETYSSGNTIYF. Written as DNA, the CDR3 is TGTGCCAGCAGCTTAGAAACATACAGCTCTGGAAACACCATATATTTT.

The chain carries TRBV30 and TRBJ2-5; TRBD2 might be the D (5 bases). Germline V gene sequence: CDR1 GTSNPN, CDR2 SVGIG (reference sequence). Trimming pared 6 bases from V and 2 bases from J, leaving 16 bases between. This CDR3 contains 14 residues. This CDR3 reads CACSEGSIQETQYF. In DNA form, the CDR3 reads TGTGCCTGTTCCGAGGGATCTATACAAGAGACCCAGTACTTC. Supplemented by reference TRBV30 and TRBJ2-5, the full variable domain reads SQTIHQWPATLVQPVGSPLSLECTVEGTSNPNLYWYRQAAGRGLQLLFYSVGIGQISSEVPQNLSASRPQDRQFILSSKKLLLSDSGFYLCACSEGSIQETQYFGPGTRLLVL.

The V call is TRBV5-6, the J call TRBJ2-1; a possible D gene is TRBD1 (6 bases). In germline, CDR1 is SGHDT, CDR2 YYEEEE. V was cut by 1 base and J by 14 bases, with 13 bases left in between. CDR3 length equals 12 residues. This CDR3 is CASSLFGGGEFF. The CDR3 nucleotides read TGTGCCAGCAGCTTGTTTGGGGGCGGTGAGTTCTTC.

The chain carries TRBV10-2 and TRBJ1-1; D is undetermined. The CDR3 spans 14 residues. V was trimmed by 4 bases and J by 1 base, leaving 10 bases between them. Germline loops: CDR1 WSHSY, CDR2 SAAADI. CDR3 amino acids: CASSVRVANTEAFF. CDR3 DNA sequence: TGCGCCAGCAGTGTGAGGGTTGCGAACACTGAAGCTTTCTTT.